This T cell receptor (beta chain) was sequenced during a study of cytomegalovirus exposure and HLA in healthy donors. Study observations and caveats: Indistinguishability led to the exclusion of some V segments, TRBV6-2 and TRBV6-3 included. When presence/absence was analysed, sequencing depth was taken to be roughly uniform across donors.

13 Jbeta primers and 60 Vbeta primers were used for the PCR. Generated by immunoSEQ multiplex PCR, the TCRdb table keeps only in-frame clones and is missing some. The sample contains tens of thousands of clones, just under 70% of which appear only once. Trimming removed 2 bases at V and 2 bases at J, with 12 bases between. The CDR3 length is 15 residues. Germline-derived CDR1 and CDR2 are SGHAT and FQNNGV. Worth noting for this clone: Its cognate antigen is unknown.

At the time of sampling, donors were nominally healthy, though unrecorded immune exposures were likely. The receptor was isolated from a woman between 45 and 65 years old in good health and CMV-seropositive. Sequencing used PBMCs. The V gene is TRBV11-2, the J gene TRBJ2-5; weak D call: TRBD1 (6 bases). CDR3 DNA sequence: TGTGCCAGCAGCTTAAGGCAGGGGCTACAAGAGACCCAGTACTTC. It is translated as CASSLRQGLQETQYF.